This TCR beta chain was recovered during a study of shared clonotypes between healthy human individuals. Across several immunoSEQ plates, the genomic DNA of each subset was split evenly. Clones were sequenced by immunoSEQ multiplex PCR, and TCRdb holds only the in-frame ones, with some missing. The sample lists some 470,000 clones, over 65% occurring once. There were only Caucasian adults among the donors, and all lived in Nashville, Tennessee. Around 90 million PBMCs served as the genomic DNA source for unsorted samples. Findings of the study overall: Only blood samples were collected, and tissue repertoires likely differ.

As to this clone: The antigen is unknown.

CDR3 length equals 14 residues. Germline CDR1 MRHNA, CDR2 SNTAGT. Germline trimming cut 6 bases from V and 6 bases from J; bases unmatched to any gene: 6. V is TRBV6-4 and J is TRBJ2-1, with 9 bases identical to TRBD1. The sample was PBMCs. The clonotype comes from a woman aged 35 to 49 in good health. Some clones in this sample may be carry-over from other donors' samples. The CDR3 bases are TGTGCCAGCAGCCGGACAGGGGCCACCAATGAGCAGTTCTTC. Protein product: CASSRTGATNEQFF.